Below are 28 T cell receptor beta chains sequenced from a single sample in a study of blood T cell repertoires in COVID-19. Sequencing used immunoSEQ multiplex PCR; TCRdb keeps in-frame clones, though not all of them. The sample contains about 300,000 clones, about 80% of which appear only once. The sample comprised peripheral blood. Receptors were obtained from a woman aged 45-65 years who had recovered from COVID-19.

This clone was seen ten or more times. V gene TRBV5-6 combines with J gene TRBJ2-6, with D perhaps TRBD1 (5 bases). The V end lost 0 bases, the J end lost 1 base, and 17 bases lay between the germline ends. Germline values: CDR1 SGHDT, CDR2 YYEEEE. This CDR3 region has 19 residues. The DNA of the CDR3 is TGTGCCAGCAGCTTGGCCCGCTGGGGCGCTACTTCTGGGGCCAACGTCCTGACTTTC. This encodes CASSLARWGATSGANVLTF.

The rearrangement uses TRBV5-4 and TRBJ1-4; D unresolved. The CDR3 is 13 amino acids. Trimming cost V 1 base and J 8 bases, with 9 bases left between them. CDR1 SGHNT and CDR2 YYREEE come from the germline V gene (reference sequence). Here the CDR3 reads CASSLPPSEKLFF. CDR3 nucleotide sequence: TGTGCCAGCAGCTTGCCCCCTTCGGAAAAACTGTTTTTT.

This chain connects TRBV9 to TRBJ1-2; no clear D gene. V lost 0 bases, J lost 2 bases, and 11 bases lay in between. The germline V gene has CDR1 SGDLS and CDR2 YYNGEE. The CDR3 runs to 15 residues. The CDR3 DNA sequence: TGTGCCAGCAGCGTAGCCGCGACAACAAACTATGGCTACACCTTC. This translates into CASSVAATTNYGYTF.

The rearrangement links TRBV4-2 to TRBJ2-5; 11 bases align to TRBD2. The trim removed 0 bases at V and 2 bases at J, leaving 11 bases unmatched. There are 19 residues in the CDR3. The V gene's germline CDR1 is LGHNA and CDR2 YNFKEQ. The CDR3 loop reads CASSQDWGLADYQQETQYF. As DNA, the CDR3 is TGTGCCAGCAGCCAAGATTGGGGACTAGCGGACTACCAGCAAGAGACCCAGTACTTC.

The chain carries TRBV10-2 and TRBJ1-2; 8 nucleotides match TRBD1. CDR1 WSHSY and CDR2 SAAADI come from the germline V gene. The CDR3 extends over 12 amino acids. With V trimmed by 6 bases and J by 8 bases, 5 bases remained unmatched. CDR3 sequence: CASRGQGLGYTF. CDR3 in DNA: TGCGCCAGCAGAGGACAGGGACTAGGCTACACCTTC.

The CDR3 region is CASSLAGLAPFF. CDR3 bases: TGTGCCAGCAGCTTGGCGGGACTAGCGCCGTTCTTC. The chain couples TRBV5-6 to TRBJ2-1, with 10 nucleotides matching TRBD2. The CDR3 contains 12 residues. The ends lost 0 bases at V and 15 bases at J; junction bases unmatched: 3. CDR1 and CDR2 from the germline V gene are SGHDT and YYEEEE.

V usage is TRBV24-1 and J usage is TRBJ1-2; TRBD1 aligns across 8 bases. The germline V gene encodes CDR1 KGHDR and CDR2 SFDVKD. This CDR3 spans 14 amino acids. Trimming removed 9 bases from V and 7 bases from J; junction bases left unmatched: 12. For the CDR3, the DNA is TGTGCCACCGGGGGGACAGGATCAATAGGTGGCTACACCTTC. Its protein is CATGGTGSIGGYTF.

The chain links TRBV2 to TRBJ2-7; 10 nucleotides agree with TRBD1. After removal of 6 bases from V and 3 bases from J, the junction contained 8 bases not matched to a gene. This CDR3 is built from 15 residues. The germline gives CDR1 SNHLY, CDR2 FYNNEI. CDR3 loop: CASRKDRGSFYEQYF. The DNA for the CDR3 is TGTGCCAGCAGGAAGGACAGGGGGAGTTTCTACGAGCAGTACTTC.

V usage is TRBV12-3 or TRBV12-4 and J usage is TRBJ1-1, with TRBD1 matching 9 bases. The CDR3 runs to 13 residues. The V gene end was trimmed by 5 bases and the J gene end by 5 bases; junction bases not matched to a gene: 3. The CDR3 loop is CASSRQGVTEAFF. CDR3 nucleotides: TGTGCCAGCAGTCGACAGGGGGTGACTGAAGCTTTCTTT.

The genes are TRBV5-1 and TRBJ1-1; possibly TRBD1 for D (6 bases). V dropped 2 bases and J dropped 11 bases, with 16 bases sitting between them. CDR1 SGHRS and CDR2 YFSETQ come from the germline V gene. This CDR3 comprises 13 residues. The DNA for the CDR3 is TGCGCCAGCAGCTTAGGGACACTTAACGTCGCTTTCTTT. Protein: CASSLGTLNVAFF.

This rearrangement joins TRBV4-3 to TRBJ2-5; 10 bases are shared with TRBD1. This CDR3 is built from 16 residues. Germline V gene sequence: CDR1 LGHNA, CDR2 YSLEER. V was pared by 0 bases and J by 4 bases, with 5 bases of the junction left unmatched. In nucleotides, the CDR3 is TGCGCCAGCAGCCAAGACCGACAGGGGGCTGGAGAGACCCAGTACTTC. Residues: CASSQDRQGAGETQYF.

This chain uses TRBV19 with TRBJ2-2, with D tentatively TRBD2 (6 bases). Trimming pared 5 bases from V and 5 bases from J, leaving 15 bases between. Germline CDR1 reads LNHDA; CDR2 reads SQIVND (reference sequence). The CDR3 runs to 15 residues. The DNA of the CDR3 is TGTGCCAGTAGTCCGACGGGAGAAGGTACCGGGGAGCTGTTTTTT. Encoded protein: CASSPTGEGTGELFF.

The gene calls are TRBV11-1 and TRBJ2-5, with D possibly being TRBD1 (5 bases). The CDR3 runs 13 residues. Germline V gene data show CDR1 as SGHAT and CDR2 as FQDESV (reference sequence). Trimming removed 5 bases from V and 5 bases from J, with 12 bases in between. This CDR3 is CASSPGSRETQYF. The CDR3 DNA sequence: TGTGCCAGCAGCCCAGGGTCACGGGAGACCCAGTACTTC.

The chain couples TRBV6-5 to TRBJ2-2, with 9 bases that match TRBD2. Germline CDR1 and CDR2: MNHEY and SVGAGI. V dropped 7 bases and J dropped 3; count of bases not matched to a gene: 6. The CDR3 has 15 amino acids. CDR3 sequence reads: CASNERGAYTGELFF. DNA of the CDR3: TGTGCCAGCAACGAGCGGGGGGCTTACACCGGGGAGCTGTTTTTT.

This clone has a single count. The J gene is TRBJ2-2, the V gene TRBV19, with 7 nucleotides matching TRBD1. This CDR3 spans 15 amino acids. With V trimmed by 1 base and J by 7 bases, 6 bases remained unmatched. Germline V CDR1 and CDR2: LNHDA, SQIVND (reference sequence). CDR3 coding DNA: TGTGCCAGTAGTATAGGAGACAGGGAGCACGGGGAGCTGTTTTTT. Protein product: CASSIGDREHGELFF.

This clone turned up a few times. V gene TRBV7-2 combines with J gene TRBJ2-3; the match to TRBD2 covers 7 bases. V lost 5 bases to trimming and J lost 6 bases; unmatched junction nucleotides: 11. Germline V CDR1 and CDR2: SGHTA, FQGNSA. The CDR3 runs 15 residues. The chain's CDR3 is CASSPGRDLSDTQYF. The CDR3 DNA reads TGTGCCAGCAGCCCAGGGAGGGATCTGAGCGATACGCAGTATTTT.

CDR3 in DNA: TGTGCCAGCAGTGCCGGGACAGGGGACGTAGCTAGGAGGAGGTGGTCATACGAGCAGTACTTC. Encoded protein: CASSAGTGDVARRRWSYEQYF. The gene calls are TRBV2 and TRBJ2-7, with 10 positions matching TRBD1. Germline CDR1 reads SNHLY; CDR2 reads FYNNEI. The CDR3 loop spans 21 amino acids. V shed 4 bases, J shed 4 bases, and the junction held 25 bases outside the gene matches.

The gene calls are TRBV6-4 and TRBJ2-4; 7 nucleotides agree with TRBD1. CDR1 is MRHNA and CDR2 is SNTAGT in the germline V gene. There are 15 residues in the CDR3. V dropped 8 bases and J dropped 0; count of bases not matched to a gene: 7. CDR3 region: CASSTGSLAKNIQYF. As DNA, the CDR3 is TGTGCCAGCTCGACAGGGTCCTTAGCCAAAAACATTCAGTACTTC.

V gene TRBV28 combines with J gene TRBJ2-1, with 12 bases fitting TRBD2. V dropped 3 bases and J dropped 6; count of bases not matched to a gene: 18. Germline values: CDR1 MDHEN, CDR2 SYDVKM. CDR3 length equals 20 residues. CDR3 residues: CASSFPTNPSGGALGNEQFF. CDR3 nucleotides: TGTGCCAGCAGTTTCCCGACTAATCCTAGCGGGGGGGCATTGGGCAATGAGCAGTTCTTC.

This clone was recorded a few times. The V call is TRBV5-1, the J call TRBJ2-5; D remains ambiguous. Trimming pared 0 bases from V and 5 bases from J, leaving 5 bases between. Germline V gene data show CDR1 as SGHRS and CDR2 as YFSETQ. The CDR3 is 12 amino acids. CDR3 coding DNA: TGCGCCAGCAGCTTGGTAGAGGAGACCCAGTACTTC. It specifies CASSLVEETQYF.

V is TRBV2 and J is TRBJ2-7; TRBD2 is a possible D gene (6 bases). In germline, CDR1 is SNHLY, CDR2 FYNNEI. The V end lost 6 bases, the J end lost 2 bases, and 17 bases lay between the germline ends. This CDR3 is built from 15 residues. The CDR3 here is CASRAGWGDPYEQYF. The CDR3 coding sequence is TGTGCCAGCAGAGCCGGTTGGGGGGACCCCTACGAGCAGTACTTC.

The V gene is TRBV6-2 or TRBV6-3, the J gene TRBJ1-2, with a weak D call TRBD1 (6 bases). V dropped 4 bases and J dropped 8 bases, with 17 bases sitting between them. This CDR3 spans 14 amino acids. Germline CDR1 is MNHEY and CDR2 is SVGEGT. CDR3 nucleotide sequence: TGTGCCAGCAGTTTTGGGGGGGCTCTAGGCGGCTACACCTTC. Encoded protein: CASSFGGALGGYTF.

The chain is built from TRBV19 and TRBJ1-2; 7 bases match TRBD1. This CDR3 has 14 amino acids. V lost 1 base and J lost 3; bases outside the gene matches: 2. CDR1 and CDR2 (germline): LNHDA, SQIVND (reference sequence). CDR3 in DNA: TGTGCCAGTAGTATAGGACAGGGCCACTATGGCTACACCTTC. This codes for CASSIGQGHYGYTF.

The chain has TRBV28 and TRBJ1-4, with a tentative D call TRBD1 (5 bases). Trimming removed 0 bases at V and 4 bases at J, with 9 bases between. CDR1 is MDHEN, CDR2 SYDVKM, per germline. CDR3 size: 15 residues. The CDR3 bases are TGTGCCAGCAGTTTATGGGGGCAGGGTAATGAAAAACTGTTTTTT. Translating it yields CASSLWGQGNEKLFF.

The chain combines TRBV6-1 with TRBJ2-1; 10 positions agree with TRBD2. V dropped 4 bases and J dropped 3; count of bases not matched to a gene: 6. The CDR3 has 16 amino acids. The germline CDR1 and CDR2 sequences are MNHNS and SASEGT. CDR3 sequence (DNA): TGTGCCAGCAGTGCCTTAGCGGGAGGTAGCTACAATGAGCAGTTCTTC. This translates into CASSALAGGSYNEQFF.

This chain uses TRBV3-1 (or the pseudogene TRBV3-2) with TRBJ1-5; D unclear. The V end was cut by 3 bases, the J end by 0 bases, with 3 bases between. Germline CDR1 LGHDT, CDR2 YNNKEL (reference sequence). CDR3 size: 13 residues. The CDR3 DNA follows: TGTGCCAGCAGCCAGTATAGCAATCAGCCCCAGCATTTT. Translated, it gives CASSQYSNQPQHF.

This chain links TRBV4-1 with TRBJ2-5; tentative D call: TRBD1 (5 bases). The germline V and J ends were trimmed by 3 bases and 3 bases, with 8 bases remaining between them. Germline V gives CDR1 MGHRA, CDR2 YSYEKL. CDR3 size: 13 residues. In nucleotides, the CDR3 is TGCGCCAGCAGCCACGGCAGGGAAGAGACCCAGTACTTC. This translates into CASSHGREETQYF.

This clone was counted a single time. The chain combines TRBV6-5 with TRBJ2-7; 8 nucleotides agree with TRBD1. With V trimmed by 5 bases and J by 3 bases, 9 bases remained unmatched. The germline V gene has CDR1 MNHEY and CDR2 SVGAGI. The CDR3 length is 15 residues. This chain's CDR3 is CASSITQGAVYEQYF. The CDR3 DNA reads as TGTGCCAGCAGTATAACCCAGGGGGCTGTCTACGAGCAGTACTTC.